These 18 T cell receptor beta chains originate from one sample sequenced in a study of blood T cell repertoires in COVID-19. Repertoires were generated with immunoSEQ multiplex PCR, while TCRdb's copy carries only in-frame clones and drops some. Found here are tens of thousands of clones, approximately 86% of them singletons; the top ten hold more than 15%. The source material was peripheral blood. The receptors stem from a man between 40 and 49 years old with COVID-19, enrolled during active disease.

This clone was observed a few times. The gene calls are TRBV7-6 and TRBJ1-6; unclear D gene. V was pared by 1 base and J by 0 bases, with 4 bases between. CDR3 length: 15 residues. From germline, CDR1 is SGHVS and CDR2 FNYEAQ. CDR3 coding DNA: TGTGCCAGCAGCTTAGGGAGCTCCTATAATTCACCCCTCCACTTT. Protein sequence: CASSLGSSYNSPLHF. Drawing the rest from reference TRBV7-6 and TRBJ1-6, the complete variable domain is GAGVSQSPRYKVTKRGQDVALRCDPISGHVSLYWYRQALGQGPEFLTYFNYEAQQDKSGLPNDRFSAERPEGSISTLTIQRTEQRDSAMYRCASSLGSSYNSPLHFGNGTRLTVT.

This chain connects TRBV28 to TRBJ1-5; D remains unclear. Germline V gene lookup returns CDR1 MDHEN and CDR2 SYDVKM. V lost 5 bases to trimming and J lost 7 bases, with 9 bases between them. CDR3 length equals 12 residues. CDR3 nucleotide sequence: TGTGCCAGCAGTCCCACCCGGCAGCCCCAGCATTTT. Residues: CASSPTRQPQHF. The full variable domain, rest sourced from reference TRBV28 and TRBJ1-5, is DVKVTQSSRYLVKRTGEKVFLECVQDMDHENMFWYRQDPGLGLRLIYFSYDVKMKEKGDIPEGYSVSREKKERFSLILESASTNQTSMYLCASSPTRQPQHFGDGTRLSIL.

The chain joins TRBV27 to TRBJ1-2; perhaps TRBD1 as D (5 bases). V shed 5 bases and J shed 5 bases, with 9 bases lying between them. Looked up from germline, CDR1 is MNHEY and CDR2 is SMNVEV (reference sequence). The CDR3 runs 12 residues. This chain's CDR3 is CASSPQGYGYTF. The CDR3, as DNA: TGTGCCAGCAGTCCCCAGGGATATGGCTACACCTTC.

This clone was seen only a few times. The chain has TRBV2 and TRBJ2-6, with a tentative D call TRBD1 (5 bases). Germline V gives CDR1 SNHLY, CDR2 FYNNEI. V lost 4 bases and J 0 bases, leaving 10 bases between the germline ends. There are 16 residues in the CDR3. The CDR3 spells CASSGDSYSGANVLTF. The CDR3 DNA sequence: TGTGCCAGCAGTGGCGACAGTTACTCTGGGGCCAACGTCCTGACTTTC.

This sequence joins TRBV6-5 and TRBJ1-3; unclear D gene. CDR1 MNHEY and CDR2 SVGAGI come from the germline V gene. This CDR3 comprises 14 residues. Trimming took off 0 bases at V and 5 bases at J, with 8 bases between the two ends. The CDR3 protein is CASSYSGRRNTIYF. DNA for the CDR3: TGTGCCAGCAGTTACTCAGGGAGGAGAAACACCATATATTTT.

The rearrangement joins TRBV3-1 (or the pseudogene TRBV3-2) to TRBJ2-7; D might be TRBD2 (6 bases). The CDR3 totals 14 residues. The germline gives CDR1 LGHDT, CDR2 YNNKEL (reference sequence). V lost 4 bases and J 3 bases, leaving 13 bases between the germline ends. The CDR3 coding sequence is TGTGCCAGCAGCCTGGGGTTCGGGGGCTACGAGCAGTACTTC. Translated: CASSLGFGGYEQYF.

V gene TRBV5-1 combines with J gene TRBJ1-5; 12 bases are shared with TRBD1. The germline CDR1 and CDR2 sequences are SGHRS and YFSETQ. Losses at the gene ends were 4 bases for V and 6 bases for J; bases not matched to a gene: 23. The CDR3 contains 21 residues. In nucleotides, the CDR3 is TGCGCCAGCAGCCTTCGCGATTTACCGGGACAGGGGGCTTCCCAGGGTCAGCCCCAGCATTTT. Translating gives CASSLRDLPGQGASQGQPQHF.

This chain's CDR3 is CASSPRTSWREQYF. CDR3 DNA sequence: TGTGCCAGCAGCCCCCGGACTAGTTGGCGGGAGCAGTACTTC. The rearrangement joins TRBV9 to TRBJ2-7, with 7 bases identical to TRBD2. The CDR3 runs to 14 residues. CDR1 and CDR2 from the germline V gene are SGDLS and YYNGEE. Unmatched junction bases numbered 11, after V lost 4 bases and J lost 7 bases. Complete variable domain (other parts from reference TRBV9 and TRBJ2-7): DSGVTQTPKHLITATGQRVTLRCSPRSGDLSVYWYQQSLDQGLQFLIQYYNGEERAKGNILERFSAQQFPDLHSELNLSSLELGDSALYFCASSPRTSWREQYFGPGTRLTVT.

About this clone itself: The same CDR3 arises from other DNA sequences in this sample as well. The chain employs TRBV2 and TRBJ2-7; D not certain. V was trimmed by 8 bases and J by 2 bases, leaving 7 bases between them. Germline CDR1 and CDR2: SNHLY and FYNNEI. CDR3 length equals 11 residues. For the CDR3, the DNA is TGTGCCAGCTCGGTTACCTACGAGCAGTACTTC. Translated: CASSVTYEQYF. The full variable domain, its missing parts supplied by reference TRBV2 and TRBJ2-7, is EPEVTQTPSHQVTQMGQEVILRCVPISNHLYFYWYRQILGQKVEFLVSFYNNEISEKSEIFDDQFSVERPDGSNFTLKIRSTKLEDSAMYFCASSVTYEQYFGPGTRLTVT.

This clone has only one observation. This chain connects TRBV3-1 (or the pseudogene TRBV3-2) to TRBJ2-1, with 7 bases that match TRBD2. Trimming took 0 bases from V and 4 from J; bases not matched to a gene: 9. The CDR3 is 17 residues long. From germline, CDR1 is LGHDT and CDR2 YNNKEL (reference sequence). The CDR3 nucleotides read TGTGCCAGCAGCCAAGAAAGAGATTCTAGCGGATACAATGAGCAGTTCTTC. It is translated as CASSQERDSSGYNEQFF.

V and J are TRBV18 and TRBJ2-1; D gene uncertain. Germline values: CDR1 KGHSH, CDR2 LQKENI. This CDR3 is 14 amino acids long. The V end was cut by 0 bases, the J end by 8 bases, with 11 bases between. The chain's CDR3 is CASSPPSSSDEQFF. In DNA form, the CDR3 reads TGTGCCAGCTCACCACCGAGTAGCTCGGATGAGCAGTTCTTC.

The chain joins TRBV12-3 or TRBV12-4 to TRBJ2-3; D possibly corresponds to TRBD1 (6 bases). The length of the CDR3 is 13 residues. The V end lost 7 bases, the J end lost 6 bases, and 14 bases lay between the germline ends. The CDR3 DNA is TGTGCCAGCACCTCCACAGGGACCGATACGCAGTATTTT. It encodes CASTSTGTDTQYF.

The chain has TRBV19 and TRBJ2-2; TRBD1 is a possible D gene (6 bases). CDR3 length: 16 residues. V dropped 4 bases and J dropped 4 bases, with 16 bases sitting between them. Germline V gene data show CDR1 as LNHDA and CDR2 as SQIVND (reference sequence). The CDR3 reads CASSTLGQFTTGELFF. The CDR3 DNA follows: TGTGCCAGTAGTACCCTTGGACAGTTTACCACCGGGGAGCTGTTTTTT.

The chain uses TRBV3-1 (or the pseudogene TRBV3-2) and TRBJ2-5; D possibly corresponds to TRBD2 (6 bases). Deletions cut 2 bases from V and 5 bases from J, with 15 bases between. The CDR3 sequence is 15 residues long. CDR1 is LGHDT and CDR2 is YNNKEL in the germline V gene (reference sequence). CDR3 in DNA: TGTGCCAGCAGCCAATCACTAGCTAATTTTGAGACCCAGTACTTC. It translates to CASSQSLANFETQYF.

The J gene is TRBJ2-1, the V gene TRBV28, with D tentatively TRBD2 (5 bases). The CDR3 covers 18 residues. Trimming left V 1 base short and J 1 base short, with 17 bases between. Germline V gene data show CDR1 as MDHEN and CDR2 as SYDVKM. CDR3: CASSLFRLAVTSYNEQFF. The CDR3 DNA is TGTGCCAGCAGTTTATTCAGGCTAGCAGTTACATCCTACAATGAGCAGTTCTTC. Filled out from reference TRBV28 and TRBJ2-1, the complete variable domain reads DVKVTQSSRYLVKRTGEKVFLECVQDMDHENMFWYRQDPGLGLRLIYFSYDVKMKEKGDIPEGYSVSREKKERFSLILESASTNQTSMYLCASSLFRLAVTSYNEQFFGPGTRLTVL.

This sequence joins TRBV10-3 and TRBJ2-3; the D is unclear. The V gene's germline CDR1 is ENHRY and CDR2 SYGVKD. The CDR3 has 12 residues. V gave up 3 bases and J gave up 4 bases, with 5 bases separating them. The CDR3 is CAISELSDTQYF. CDR3 coding DNA: TGTGCCATCAGTGAACTTTCAGATACGCAGTATTTT.

The chain couples TRBV5-1 to TRBJ2-7, with 11 bases that match TRBD1. Per the germline V gene, CDR1 is SGHRS and CDR2 is YFSETQ. The length of the CDR3 is 16 residues. The J segment lost 5 bases and the V segment lost 4 bases, leaving 11 bases of the junction unmatched. CDR3 loop: CASSTGQGVPTNEQYF. CDR3 bases: TGCGCCAGCAGCACGGGACAGGGGGTGCCAACCAACGAGCAGTACTTC. Variable domain in full (rest from reference TRBV5-1 and TRBJ2-7): KAGVTQTPRYLIKTRGQQVTLSCSPISGHRSVSWYQQTPGQGLQFLFEYFSETQRNKGNFPGRFSGRQFSNSRSEMNVSTLELGDSALYLCASSTGQGVPTNEQYFGPGTRLTVT.

V usage is TRBV10-1 and J usage is TRBJ1-1; tentatively, D is TRBD1 (6 bases). The CDR3 is 13 residues long. Germline CDR1 WNHNN, CDR2 SYGVQD (reference sequence). The V and J ends lost 8 bases and 2 bases respectively, with 12 bases between them. This chain's CDR3 is CASSGQQNTEAFF. CDR3 bases: TGCGCCAGCTCCGGACAGCAAAACACTGAAGCTTTCTTT.